This T cell receptor (beta chain) stems from a study of CD8+ T cells in alopecia areata. General study findings and limits: Affected lesional scalp, above all in alopecia totalis/universalis, was more clonal than normal scalp.

In germline, CDR1 is SQVTM, CDR2 ANQGSEA. This CDR3 spans 15 amino acids. Peripheral blood, together with lesional scalp punch biopsies, was collected from alopecia areata patients. For this clone: Its matching antigen is unknown. At one end the junction does not follow the germline gene, possibly because of a read error.

Reverse transcribed after extraction, RNA yielded cDNA as the sequencing template. Clones were read by immunoSEQ multiplex PCR, and TCRdb kept only the in-frame ones, dropping some. The sample includes some 120,000 clones, 40% to 55% of them seen just once. The rearrangement links TRBV29-1 to TRBJ1-1; D gene uncertain. Sample: NKG2D-low CD8+ T cells sorted from blood. The TCR was taken from a human donor with alopecia areata. In DNA, the CDR3 is TGCAGCGTTGAGTTCCTTGGCCATTTGAACGCTGAAGCTTTCTTT. It codes for CSVEFLGHLNAEAFF.